This T cell receptor (beta chain) was sequenced for a study of cytomegalovirus exposure and HLA in healthy donors. As for the study in general: A subsequent analysis reported that the 110 or so validation repertoires were produced on the same platform that had also been used for the approximately 710 first-cohort repertoires. Study-level results: High sensitivity and specificity were reportedly achieved when the classifier diagnosed cytomegalovirus status. The study labeled more than 150 TCR beta chains cytomegalovirus-associated.

Only in-frame clones appear in the TCRdb table, and some are missing; sequencing was by immunoSEQ multiplex PCR. Seen here are 90,000 to 120,000 clones, 90% to 96% observed once, and the top ten hold under 0.75%. The donors were members of the validation cohort, which comprised around 110 subjects and was separate from the first cohort of 600 to 800 subjects. There are 14 residues in the CDR3. Trimming took off 2 bases at V and 5 bases at J, with 13 bases between the two ends. Germline loops: CDR1 SGHDT, CDR2 YYEEEE. Worth noting for this clone: Its antigen remains unidentified.

Material: PBMCs. This rearrangement joins TRBV5-6 to TRBJ2-5; no clear D. The source of this sequence is a woman aged 18-35 years in good health and CMV-seronegative. The CDR3 protein is CASSLPRPVETQYF. The CDR3 DNA reads TGTGCCAGCAGCTTACCGCGGCCCGTGGAGACCCAGTACTTC.